This is a list of T cell receptor beta chains from one sample in a study of T cells in Graves' hyperthyroidism and ophthalmopathy. MiXCR, run by TCRdb on the multiplex PCR reads, gives a single entry per CDR3 protein. Of 490,000 or so distinct CDR3 sequences in the sample, roughly 15% were seen once. Input material: blood. These receptor sequences come from a woman in her thirties with Graves' ophthalmopathy. The CDR3 runs from the conserved cysteine through the conserved F or W. Fields, in order: CDR3 protein, CDR3 DNA, clone size, D gene, J gene, V gene. D genes are given only for firm matches. Clone size is given for some rows only: seen once, a few or many times, or a class if the clone is expanded.

cdr3_aa: CAWRPLGQGYEQFF
cdr3_nt: TGTGCCTGGAGGCCCTTGGGGCAGGGATATGAGCAGTTCTTC
clone_size: many
d_call: .
j_call: TRBJ2-1
v_call: TRBV30

cdr3_aa: CSAWGGVSYNEQFF
cdr3_nt: TGCAGTGCGTGGGGGGGAGTTTCCTACAATGAGCAGTTCTTC
clone_size: once
d_call: TRBD2
j_call: TRBJ2-1
v_call: TRBV20-1

cdr3_aa: CASSLGAQASNTGELFF
cdr3_nt: TGCGCCAGCAGCTTGGGGGCACAGGCCTCGAACACCGGGGAGCTGTTTTTT
clone_size: .
d_call: .
j_call: TRBJ2-2
v_call: TRBV5-1

cdr3_aa: CASNPGGTGIRAGELFF
cdr3_nt: TGTGCCAGTAACCCTGGGGGGACAGGGATTAGGGCCGGGGAGCTGTTTTTT
clone_size: .
d_call: TRBD1
j_call: TRBJ2-2
v_call: TRBV19

cdr3_aa: CASSPQGTDYGYTF
cdr3_nt: TGCGCCAGCAGCCCACAAGGGACCGACTATGGCTACACCTTC
clone_size: .
d_call: .
j_call: TRBJ1-2
v_call: TRBV4-1

cdr3_aa: CASSEEGGQETQYF
cdr3_nt: TGTGCCAGCAGTGAAGAGGGAGGGCAAGAGACCCAGTACTTC
clone_size: few
d_call: TRBD2
j_call: TRBJ2-5
v_call: TRBV2

cdr3_aa: CASSLHSVDTQYF
cdr3_nt: TGTGCCAGCAGTCTCCATTCTGTAGATACGCAGTATTTT
clone_size: many
d_call: .
j_call: TRBJ2-3
v_call: TRBV27

cdr3_aa: CASSSPRRNTEAFF
cdr3_nt: TGTGCCAGCAGTTCCCCCCGGCGGAACACTGAAGCTTTCTTT
clone_size: .
d_call: .
j_call: TRBJ1-1
v_call: TRBV6-1

cdr3_aa: CASSLALGVNPPLHF
cdr3_nt: TGTGCCAGCAGTTTAGCGTTGGGGGTTAATCCACCCCTCCACTTT
clone_size: .
d_call: .
j_call: TRBJ1-6
v_call: TRBV12-3/TRBV12-4

cdr3_aa: CAWSLWGKAYNEQFF
cdr3_nt: TGTGCCTGGAGTTTATGGGGGAAGGCCTACAATGAGCAGTTCTTC
clone_size: many
d_call: .
j_call: TRBJ2-1
v_call: TRBV30

cdr3_aa: CAISTSVNAESYEQYF
cdr3_nt: .
clone_size: .
d_call: .
j_call: TRBJ2-7
v_call: TRBV10-3

cdr3_aa: CASSPGTGGAVSNQPQHF
cdr3_nt: TGTGCCAGCAGCCCCGGGACAGGGGGCGCGGTTAGCAATCAGCCCCAGCATTTT
clone_size: few
d_call: TRBD1
j_call: TRBJ1-5
v_call: TRBV6-1

cdr3_aa: CASSQDFYSQDSGANVLTF
cdr3_nt: TGTGCCAGCAGCCAAGATTTTTACAGCCAAGACTCTGGGGCCAACGTCCTGACTTTC
clone_size: .
d_call: .
j_call: TRBJ2-6
v_call: TRBV3-1

cdr3_aa: CASSQEGGAYHHPYEQYF
cdr3_nt: TGTGCCAGCAGCCAGGAGGGGGGGGCGTATCATCACCCCTACGAGCAGTACTTC
clone_size: many
d_call: .
j_call: TRBJ2-7
v_call: TRBV6-1

cdr3_aa: CAWSVGTSSPDTQYF
cdr3_nt: TGTGCCTGGAGCGTAGGGACTTCTTCCCCAGATACGCAGTATTTT
clone_size: few
d_call: .
j_call: TRBJ2-3
v_call: TRBV30

cdr3_aa: CASSQSLQGTQPQHF
cdr3_nt: TGTGCCAGCAGCCAATCTTTACAGGGGACCCAGCCCCAGCATTTT
clone_size: many
d_call: TRBD1
j_call: TRBJ1-5
v_call: TRBV16

cdr3_aa: CASSIRQGVNEQYF
cdr3_nt: TGTGCCAGCAGCATAAGACAGGGGGTCAACGAGCAGTACTTC
clone_size: many
d_call: TRBD1
j_call: TRBJ2-7
v_call: TRBV7-8

cdr3_aa: CSVNYPGHAETQYF
cdr3_nt: TGCAGCGTTAACTATCCAGGGCATGCTGAGACCCAGTACTTC
clone_size: once
d_call: .
j_call: TRBJ2-5
v_call: TRBV29-1

cdr3_aa: CASSEARATQRFF
cdr3_nt: TGTGCCAGCAGTGAAGCGCGGGCTACCCAACGGTTCTTC
clone_size: .
d_call: .
j_call: TRBJ2-1
v_call: TRBV2

cdr3_aa: CASSHASGSYEQYF
cdr3_nt: TGCGCCAGCAGCCACGCTAGCGGGTCCTACGAGCAGTACTTC
clone_size: few
d_call: TRBD2
j_call: TRBJ2-7
v_call: TRBV4-3

cdr3_aa: CASTPPMGGLGEQYF
cdr3_nt: TGTGCCAGCACCCCTCCGATGGGGGGATTAGGGGAGCAGTACTTC
clone_size: many
d_call: .
j_call: TRBJ2-7
v_call: TRBV11-2

cdr3_aa: CSAEETGGILNEQFF
cdr3_nt: TGCAGTGCTGAAGAAACGGGCGGGATCCTCAATGAGCAGTTCTTC
clone_size: few
d_call: .
j_call: TRBJ2-1
v_call: TRBV20-1

cdr3_aa: CASSYSWLAGANEQFF
cdr3_nt: TGTGCCAGCAGTTACTCTTGGCTAGCGGGAGCCAATGAGCAGTTCTTC
clone_size: .
d_call: TRBD2
j_call: TRBJ2-1
v_call: TRBV6-5

cdr3_aa: CASSWVTPSSYNEQFF
cdr3_nt: TGCGCCAGCAGCTGGGTTACTCCGAGCTCCTACAATGAGCAGTTCTTC
clone_size: many
d_call: .
j_call: TRBJ2-1
v_call: TRBV5-1

cdr3_aa: CASSKSGTGSNEQFF
cdr3_nt: TGTGCCAGCTCAAAGTCCGGGACAGGGTCCAATGAGCAGTTCTTC
clone_size: many
d_call: TRBD1
j_call: TRBJ2-1
v_call: TRBV6-2/TRBV6-3

cdr3_aa: CASSLYGAMNTEAFF
cdr3_nt: TGTGCCAGCTCACTCTACGGGGCGATGAACACTGAAGCTTTCTTT
clone_size: .
d_call: .
j_call: TRBJ1-1
v_call: TRBV18

cdr3_aa: CASSQERSASNNEQFF
cdr3_nt: TGCGCCAGCAGCCAAGAGCGGTCGGCTAGCAACAATGAGCAGTTCTTC
clone_size: .
d_call: .
j_call: TRBJ2-1
v_call: TRBV4-3

cdr3_aa: CASSSGGVGDTQYF
cdr3_nt: TGTGCCAGCAGCTCAGGGGGTGTCGGGGATACGCAGTATTTT
clone_size: many
d_call: TRBD1
j_call: TRBJ2-3
v_call: TRBV5-5